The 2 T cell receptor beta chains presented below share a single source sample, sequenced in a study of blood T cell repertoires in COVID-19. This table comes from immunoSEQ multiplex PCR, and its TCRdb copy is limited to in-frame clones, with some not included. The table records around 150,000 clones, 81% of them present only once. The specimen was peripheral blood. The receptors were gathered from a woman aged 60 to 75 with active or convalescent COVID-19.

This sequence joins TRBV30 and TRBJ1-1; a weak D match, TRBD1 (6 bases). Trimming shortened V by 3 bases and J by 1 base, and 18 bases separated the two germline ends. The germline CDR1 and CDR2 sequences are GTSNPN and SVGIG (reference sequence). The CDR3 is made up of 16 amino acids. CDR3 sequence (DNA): TGTGCCTGGAGAACCCCAGGGGCAGGGGCGAACACTGAAGCTTTCTTT. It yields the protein CAWRTPGAGANTEAFF.

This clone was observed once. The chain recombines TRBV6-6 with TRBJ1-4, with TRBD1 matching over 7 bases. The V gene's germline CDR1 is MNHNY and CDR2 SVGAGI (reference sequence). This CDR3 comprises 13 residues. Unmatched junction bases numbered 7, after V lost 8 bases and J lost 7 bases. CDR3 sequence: CASGRQGAEKLFF. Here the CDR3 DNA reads TGTGCCAGCGGGAGACAGGGCGCTGAAAAACTGTTTTTT.